This T cell receptor (beta chain) was recorded in a study of T cells in Graves' hyperthyroidism and ophthalmopathy. About the study: The initial diagnosis was the point when peripheral blood was collected, ahead of any treatment.

Germline CDR1 SGHTA, CDR2 FQGTGA. The CDR3 has 13 residues. This clonotype was recorded a few times. Its antigen is as yet unknown. A read error may produce the germline difference seen at one junction end. Study observations and caveats: Ophthalmopathy, as predicted by the model, came a median roughly 6.5 months after the prediction.

Researchers took RNA transcripts and amplified the TCR beta CDR3 regions from them. During a first-round RT-PCR of the TCR CDR3, the HTBI primer set was used. TCRdb re-derived calls from the multiplex PCR reads in MiXCR, one entry per CDR3 protein. This table has some 400,000 distinct CDR3 sequences, 19% appearing once. Patients aged 18 to 65 with hyperthyroidism were newly diagnosed, with duration under 2 months. V is TRBV7-3 and J is TRBJ2-7; 9 bases agree with TRBD1. The TCR comes from a young woman with Graves' hyperthyroidism. Sequencing was performed on blood. The CDR3 reads CASSLDRGYEQHF. In nucleotides, the CDR3 is TGTGCCAGCAGTTTGGACAGGGGCTACGAGCAGCACTTC.